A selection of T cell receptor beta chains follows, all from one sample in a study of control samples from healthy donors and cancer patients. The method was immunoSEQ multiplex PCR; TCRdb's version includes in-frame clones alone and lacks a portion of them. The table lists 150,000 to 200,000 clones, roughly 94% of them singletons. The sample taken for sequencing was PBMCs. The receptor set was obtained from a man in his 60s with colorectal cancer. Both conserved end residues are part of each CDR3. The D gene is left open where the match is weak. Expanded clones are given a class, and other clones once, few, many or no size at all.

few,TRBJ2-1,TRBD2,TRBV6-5,TGTGCCAGCAGAGGGACTAGCGGGGTGGATGAGCAGTTCTTC,CASRGTSGVDEQFF
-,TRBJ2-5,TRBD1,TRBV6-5,TGTGCCAGCAGTCAGGACAGGAAGGAGACCCAGTACTTC,CASSQDRKETQYF
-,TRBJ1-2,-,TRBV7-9,TGTGCCAGCAGCTCAGGCGACAGCTATGGCTACACCTTC,CASSSGDSYGYTF
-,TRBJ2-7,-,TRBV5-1,TGCGCCAGCAGGGGTCGGGACGTAAGCTCCTACGAGCAGTACTTC,CASRGRDVSSYEQYF
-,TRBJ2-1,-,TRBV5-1,TGCGCCAGCAGCTCCGGGGCGACCAACAATGAGCAGTTCTTC,CASSSGATNNEQFF
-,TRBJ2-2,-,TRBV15,TGTGCCACCAGCAGAGAAAGTGTCCTGAACACCGGGGAGCTGTTTTTT,CATSRESVLNTGELFF
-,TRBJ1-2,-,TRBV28,TGTGCCAGCAGTTGGCAGGACTATGGCTACACCTTC,CASSWQDYGYTF
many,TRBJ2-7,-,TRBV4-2,TGTGCCAGCAGCCAGACTAGGCCACCCTACGAGCAGTACTTC,CASSQTRPPYEQYF
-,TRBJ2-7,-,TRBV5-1,TGCGCCAGCAGCTTGGAGGGAAGGGGTTACGAGCAGTACTTC,CASSLEGRGYEQYF
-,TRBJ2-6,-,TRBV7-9,TGTGCCAGCAGCTCGAGCACTGGGGCCAACGTCCTGACTTTC,CASSSSTGANVLTF
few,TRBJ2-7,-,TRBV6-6,TGTGCCAGCAGTCTCCGGGACGTGACCTACGAGCAGTACTTC,CASSLRDVTYEQYF
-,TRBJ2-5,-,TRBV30,TGTGCCTGGGATGGGGGTCAAGAGACCCAGTACTTC,CAWDGGQETQYF
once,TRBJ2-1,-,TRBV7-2,TGTGCCAGCAGCTTTAGGGTATCCTACAATGAGCAGTTCTTC,CASSFRVSYNEQFF
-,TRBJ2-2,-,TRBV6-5,TGTGCCAGCAGTAACAGGGATACCGGGGAGCTGTTTTTT,CASSNRDTGELFF
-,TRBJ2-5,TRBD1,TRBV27,TGTGCCAGCAGTTCACAGGGGGCTCAAGAGACCCAGTACTTC,CASSSQGAQETQYF
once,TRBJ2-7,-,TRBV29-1,TGCAGCGTTGGGACCGGTAGCTCCTACGAGCAGTACTTC,CSVGTGSSYEQYF
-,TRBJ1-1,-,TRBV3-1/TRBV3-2,TGTGCCAGCAGCGCAACAGGGCTTAGGGGCACTGAAGCTTTCTTT,CASSATGLRGTEAFF
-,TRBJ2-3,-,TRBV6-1,TGTGCCAGCAGTGAAGTGTGGACTAGCACAGATACGCAGTATTTT,CASSEVWTSTDTQYF
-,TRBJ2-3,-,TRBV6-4,TGTGCCAGCAGCCAGGGACGGACAGATACGCAGTATTTT,CASSQGRTDTQYF
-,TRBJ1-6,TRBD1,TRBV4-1,TGCGCCAGCAGCCAGGGACAGGGAATTTCACCCCTCCACTTT,CASSQGQGISPLHF